Each of the 21 T cell receptor beta chains below was sequenced from the same sample in a study of T-cell reconstitution after alpha-beta-depleted transplantation in children. As it was prepared, the TCRbeta library received unique molecular identifiers. TCRdb reanalysed the PCR reads using MiXCR and keeps one entry per CDR3 protein. Seen here are 250,000 or so distinct CDR3 sequences, 24% observed once, and the top ten hold roughly 5%. The specimen was PBMCs, mostly from graft donor cells, collected 360 days after TCRalphabeta/CD19-depleted stem cell transplant. These TCRs come from a female patient between 2 and 15 years old who had a stem cell transplant for congenital amegakaryocytic thrombocytopenia, so the T cells may come from the graft donor.

The chain has TRBV30 and TRBJ2-2; D is ambiguous. The germline V gene has CDR1 GTSNPN and CDR2 SVGIG (reference sequence). V lost 0 bases, J lost 7 bases, and 9 bases lay in between. The CDR3 extends over 13 amino acids. As DNA, the CDR3 is TGTGCCTGGAGTGTTATGGGGTTCGGGGAGCTGTTTTTT. It yields the protein CAWSVMGFGELFF.

The V call is TRBV28, the J call TRBJ1-1, with D possibly TRBD1 on 5 matching bases. V gave up 2 bases and J gave up 2 bases, with 18 bases separating them. The CDR3 has 17 residues. Germline V gene data show CDR1 as MDHEN and CDR2 as SYDVKM. CDR3 residues: CASSLGHRFSPNTEAFF. CDR3 coding DNA: TGTGCCAGCAGTTTAGGGCACAGGTTCTCCCCTAACACTGAAGCTTTCTTT.

The table lists this clonotype with a few counts. The V and J genes are TRBV12-3 or TRBV12-4 and TRBJ2-7, with D tentatively TRBD2 (6 bases). Trimming removed 1 base from V and 6 bases from J, with 10 bases in between. The CDR3 contains 13 residues. The CDR3 spells CASSLGLVFEQYF. CDR3 DNA sequence: TGTGCCAGCAGTTTAGGACTAGTCTTCGAGCAGTACTTC.

CDR3 in amino acids: CSVERQGRQTQYF. DNA of the CDR3: TGCAGCGTTGAGAGGCAGGGAAGACAGACCCAGTACTTC. V usage is TRBV29-1 and J usage is TRBJ2-5, with D perhaps TRBD1 (5 bases). V lost 3 bases, J lost 6 bases, and 14 bases lay in between. Germline V gene sequence: CDR1 SQVTM, CDR2 ANQGSEA. This CDR3 has 13 residues.

This clonotype was seen ten or more times. The gene calls are TRBV15 and TRBJ2-2; D call uncertain. V lost 1 base, J lost 9 bases, and 12 bases lay in between. This CDR3 has 14 amino acids. The V gene's germline CDR1 is LNHNV and CDR2 YYDKDF (reference sequence). The CDR3 nucleotides read TGTGCCACCAGCAGAGTCTTAAGTGGGTGGGAGCTGTTTTTT. Translating gives CATSRVLSGWELFF.

The rearrangement links TRBV5-1 to TRBJ2-1; D is perhaps TRBD2 (6 bases). The CDR3 contains 15 residues. The germline V gene encodes CDR1 SGHRS and CDR2 YFSETQ. V was clipped by 4 bases and J by 0 bases, with 11 bases between them. CDR3 DNA sequence: TGCGCCAGCAGCGAACGGGGGAGCTCCTACAATGAGCAGTTCTTC. This gives the protein CASSERGSSYNEQFF.

This clonotype has only a few counts. V usage is TRBV6-2 or TRBV6-3 and J usage is TRBJ2-1; 11 bases agree with TRBD2. V dropped 6 bases and J dropped 8; count of bases not matched to a gene: 15. The CDR3 is 17 residues long. Germline lookup yields CDR1 MNHEY and CDR2 SVGEGT. The CDR3 bases are TGTGCCAGCAGGCCCGCGGATCTAGCGGGAGGTCGCGATGAGCAGTTCTTC. This encodes CASRPADLAGGRDEQFF.

This clonotype showed up just a few times. This chain joins TRBV5-6 and TRBJ2-1, with D maybe TRBD1 (5 bases). Germline loops: CDR1 SGHDT, CDR2 YYEEEE. This CDR3 has 15 residues. Trimming pared 6 bases from V and 8 bases from J, leaving 21 bases between. In DNA, the CDR3 is TGTGCCAGCACCCCGGCTAGGGAAAGGGGCCATGAGCAGTTCTTC. This encodes CASTPARERGHEQFF.

The J gene is TRBJ1-6, the V gene TRBV5-1; D unresolved. Germline CDR1 reads SGHRS; CDR2 reads YFSETQ. V was shortened by 4 bases and J by 8 bases, with 10 bases between the two germline ends. This CDR3 comprises 13 residues. CDR3 bases: TGCGCCAGCAGCCCATCCGGGGATTCACCCCTCCACTTT. It encodes CASSPSGDSPLHF.

This chain joins TRBV7-2 and TRBJ2-6; D gene uncertain. The CDR3 is made up of 16 amino acids. Germline V CDR1 and CDR2: SGHTA, FQGNSA. V was cut by 4 bases and J by 0 bases, with 10 bases left in between. The CDR3 region is CASSSMNPSGANVLTF. CDR3 coding DNA: TGTGCCAGCAGCTCCATGAACCCCTCTGGGGCCAACGTCCTGACTTTC.

The J gene is TRBJ2-1, the V gene TRBV9, with 8 bases that match TRBD2. The junction had 11 bases not matched to a gene; V was cut back by 5 bases and J by 10 bases. Germline CDR1 and CDR2: SGDLS and YYNGEE. The CDR3 contains 14 residues. The CDR3 coding sequence is TGTGCCAGCAGTACTAGCGGTATCCCGCTGGAGCAGTTCTTC. Translation gives CASSTSGIPLEQFF.

The genes are TRBV4-2 and TRBJ2-3; TRBD2 matches 9 bases. Germline V gene sequence: CDR1 LGHNA, CDR2 YNFKEQ. Trimming at V came to 3 bases and at J to 4 bases, leaving 5 bases not matched to a gene. The CDR3 runs to 15 residues. This CDR3 is CASSQSSGTSDTQYF. The CDR3 DNA reads as TGTGCCAGCAGCCAGTCTAGCGGGACCTCAGATACGCAGTATTTT.

This clonotype was seen a few times. The chain uses TRBV4-1 and TRBJ2-7; 9 bases are shared with TRBD1. The V segment lost 1 base and the J segment 5 bases; nucleotides outside the gene matches: 12. The CDR3 covers 17 residues. The germline CDR1 and CDR2 sequences are MGHRA and YSYEKL. Here the CDR3 reads CASSQGLLGQGLHEQYF. The CDR3 bases are TGCGCCAGCAGCCAAGGGCTTCTAGGACAGGGGTTACACGAGCAGTACTTC.

This clonotype was counted between two and nine times. The chain is built from TRBV7-9 and TRBJ2-7; no reliable D call. Germline assignment: CDR1 SEHNR and CDR2 FQNEAQ (reference sequence). V lost 9 bases and J lost 4, with 10 bases in between. The CDR3 loop spans 11 amino acids. The CDR3 loop is CARRDAYEQYF. CDR3 bases: TGTGCCAGACGAGACGCTTACGAGCAGTACTTC.

The sample holds a few counts of this clonotype. This chain joins TRBV10-2 and TRBJ2-7, with TRBD1 matching 10 bases. The CDR3 spans 15 residues. V lost 6 bases and J lost 4; bases outside the gene matches: 9. Germline assignment: CDR1 WSHSY and CDR2 SAAADI. The DNA of the CDR3 is TGCGCCAGCAGCCCCGGGACAGGGGTGTTGTACGAGCAGTACTTC. It specifies CASSPGTGVLYEQYF.

This chain uses TRBV14 with TRBJ2-3, with 12 bases lining up with TRBD2. The CDR3 is 20 amino acids. CDR1 and CDR2 (germline): SGHDN, FVKESK. The J segment lost 0 bases and the V segment lost 6 bases, leaving 16 bases of the junction unmatched. The CDR3 loop is CASSTRRGTSGSHSTDTQYF. The CDR3 DNA reads TGTGCCAGCAGTACTCGTCGCGGGACTAGCGGGTCCCATAGCACAGATACGCAGTATTTT.

This clonotype was counted between two and nine times. This chain connects TRBV28 to TRBJ2-5; 9 bases align to TRBD1. This CDR3 is 16 amino acids long. CDR1 and CDR2 from the germline V gene are MDHEN and SYDVKM. J was trimmed by 3 bases and V by 4 bases; bases with no gene match: 9. The CDR3 DNA is TGTGCCAGCAGTTCTCCCGGACAGGGGACCGAAGAGACCCAGTACTTC. Residues: CASSSPGQGTEETQYF.

This clonotype was detected a few times. The chain uses TRBV15 and TRBJ2-5; D uncertain. The CDR3 has 14 amino acids. The V end lost 3 bases, the J end lost 2 bases, and 10 bases lay between the germline ends. Per germline, CDR1 LNHNV and CDR2 YYDKDF (reference sequence). CDR3 loop: CATSSSDKQETQYF. CDR3 in DNA: TGTGCCACCAGCAGCAGTGACAAGCAAGAGACCCAGTACTTC.

The chain carries TRBV7-9 and TRBJ2-5; D is unclear. Germline V gene sequence: CDR1 SEHNR, CDR2 FQNEAQ (reference sequence). The CDR3 is made up of 14 amino acids. The V and J ends lost 0 bases and 3 bases respectively, with 8 bases between them. The CDR3: CASSLAFDEETQYF. The CDR3 region has the DNA TGTGCCAGCAGCTTAGCGTTCGATGAAGAGACCCAGTACTTC.

V and J are TRBV20-1 and TRBJ2-1; D remains unclear. V was shortened by 8 bases and J by 0 bases, with 14 bases between the two germline ends. The CDR3 length is 14 residues. Germline V CDR1 and CDR2: DFQATT, SNEGSKA (reference sequence). CDR3 bases: TGCAGTCCTCGGCGTCCCTCCTCCTACAATGAGCAGTTCTTC. It translates to CSPRRPSSYNEQFF.

The genes are TRBV4-1 and TRBJ2-1, with D possibly TRBD2 on 6 matching bases. V lost 1 base, J lost 6 bases, and 13 bases lay in between. The CDR3 sequence is 15 residues long. Germline values: CDR1 MGHRA, CDR2 YSYEKL. CDR3 DNA sequence: TGCGCCAGCAGCCAAGCGCCGGGACTCGGCAATGAGCAGTTCTTC. This encodes CASSQAPGLGNEQFF.